Given below is one TCR beta chain in context. Its antigen is unidentified. Only in-frame clones appear in the TCRdb table, and some are missing; sequencing was by immunoSEQ multiplex PCR. The repertoire holds roughly 60,000 clones, with about 65% as singletons. This CDR3 comprises 14 residues. CDR1 SGHRS and CDR2 YFSETQ come from the germline V gene. Deletions cut 0 bases from V and 4 bases from J, with 7 bases between. The data belong to a study of cytotoxic CD8 clonotypes in ibrutinib-treated CLL. In the study overall: IGHV unmutated 17 to 18; relapsed/refractory 10 to 11; treatment-naive some 16. Study observations and caveats: Public clonotypes, rarely seen, contracted or held steady on treatment. Age-matched healthy donor levels were exceeded by baseline clonality, which tracked circulating CD8+ T-cell counts. Sampling times, which were not matched between the groups, differed between sustained-remission patients and progressing patients.

The sample consisted of PBMCs, taken after 12 months of ibrutinib treatment. This sequence joins TRBV5-1 and TRBJ1-4; D call uncertain. This receptor was taken from a human donor with chronic lymphocytic leukemia. The chain's CDR3 is CASSLDGVNEKLFF. CDR3 DNA: TGCGCCAGCAGCTTGGACGGCGTTAATGAAAAACTGTTTTTT.